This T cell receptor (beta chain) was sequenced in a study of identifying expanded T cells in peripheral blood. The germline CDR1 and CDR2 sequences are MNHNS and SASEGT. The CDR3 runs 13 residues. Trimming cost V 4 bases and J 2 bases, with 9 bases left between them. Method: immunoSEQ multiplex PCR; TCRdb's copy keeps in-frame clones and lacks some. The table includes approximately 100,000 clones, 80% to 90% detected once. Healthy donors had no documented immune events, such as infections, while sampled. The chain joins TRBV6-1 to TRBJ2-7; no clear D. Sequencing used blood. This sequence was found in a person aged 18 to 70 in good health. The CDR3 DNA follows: TGTGCCAGCAGTGTGTGGGCGCCCTACGAGCAGTACTTC. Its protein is CASSVWAPYEQYF.